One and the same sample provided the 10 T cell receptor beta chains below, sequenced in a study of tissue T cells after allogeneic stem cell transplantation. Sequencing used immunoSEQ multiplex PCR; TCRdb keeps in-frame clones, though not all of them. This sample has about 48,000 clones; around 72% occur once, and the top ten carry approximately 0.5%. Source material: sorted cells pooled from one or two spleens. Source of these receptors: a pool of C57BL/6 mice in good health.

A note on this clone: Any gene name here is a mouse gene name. The CDR3 loop reads CAWSSGTGNSDYTF. The sequenced CDR3 bases are TGTGCCTGGAGTTCCGGGACAGGGAACTCCGACTACACC. The J gene is TRBJ1-2, the V gene TRBV31, with 9 nucleotides matching TRBD1. The read terminates 1 residue before the CDR3 end, so the remaining end is supplied by the germline J gene. The CDR3 loop spans 14 amino acids. V lost 2 bases and J lost 2; bases outside the gene matches: 3. Germline values: CDR1 GKSSPN, CDR2 SITVG. The variable domain in full, with the rest retrieved from reference TRBV31 and TRBJ1-2, is AQTIHQWPVAEIKAVGSPLSLGCTIKGKSSPNLYWYWQATGGTLQQLFYSITVGQVESVVQLNLSASRPKDDQFILSTEKLLLSHSGFYLCAWSSGTGNSDYTFGSGTRLLVI.

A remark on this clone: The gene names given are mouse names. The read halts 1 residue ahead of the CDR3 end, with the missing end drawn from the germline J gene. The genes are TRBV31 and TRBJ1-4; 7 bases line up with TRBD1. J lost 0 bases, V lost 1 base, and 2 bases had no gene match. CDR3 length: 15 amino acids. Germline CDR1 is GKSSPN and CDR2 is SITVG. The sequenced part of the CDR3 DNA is TGTGCCTGGAGTCCCGGGACAGTTTCCAACGAAAGATTATTT. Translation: CAWSPGTVSNERLF. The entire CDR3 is CAWSPGTVSNERLFF.

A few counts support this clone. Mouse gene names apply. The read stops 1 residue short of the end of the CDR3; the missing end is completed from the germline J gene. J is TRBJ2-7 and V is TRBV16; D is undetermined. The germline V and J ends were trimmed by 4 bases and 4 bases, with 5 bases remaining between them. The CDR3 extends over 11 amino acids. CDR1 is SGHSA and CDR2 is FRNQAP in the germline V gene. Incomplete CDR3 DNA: TGTGCAAGCAGCTATGGATATGAACAGTAC. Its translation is CASSYGYEQY. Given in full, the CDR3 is CASSYGYEQYF.

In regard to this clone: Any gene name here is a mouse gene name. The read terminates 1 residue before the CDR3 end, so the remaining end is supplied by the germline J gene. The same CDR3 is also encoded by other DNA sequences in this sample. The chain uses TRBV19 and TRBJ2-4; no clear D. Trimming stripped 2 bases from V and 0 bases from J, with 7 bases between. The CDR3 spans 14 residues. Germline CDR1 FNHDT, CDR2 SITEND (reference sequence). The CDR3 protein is CASSIGGSQNTLYF. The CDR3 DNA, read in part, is TGTGCCAGCAGTATTGGCGGGAGTCAAAACACCTTGTAC.

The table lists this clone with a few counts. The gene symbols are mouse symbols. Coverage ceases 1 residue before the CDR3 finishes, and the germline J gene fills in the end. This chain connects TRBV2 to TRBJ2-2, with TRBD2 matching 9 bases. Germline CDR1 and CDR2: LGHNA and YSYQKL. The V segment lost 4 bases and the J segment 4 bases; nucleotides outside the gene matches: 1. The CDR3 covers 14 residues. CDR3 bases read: TGTGCCAGCAGCCGGACTGGGGCCACCGGGCAGCTCTAC. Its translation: CASSRTGATGQLY. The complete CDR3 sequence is CASSRTGATGQLYF.

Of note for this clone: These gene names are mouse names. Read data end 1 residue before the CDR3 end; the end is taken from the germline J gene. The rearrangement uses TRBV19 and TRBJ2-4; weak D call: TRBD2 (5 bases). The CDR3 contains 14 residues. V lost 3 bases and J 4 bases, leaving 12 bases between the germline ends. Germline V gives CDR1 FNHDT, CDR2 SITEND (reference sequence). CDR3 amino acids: CASSTLGGENTLYF. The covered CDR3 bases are TGTGCCAGCAGTACCCTGGGCGGCGAAAACACCTTGTAC.

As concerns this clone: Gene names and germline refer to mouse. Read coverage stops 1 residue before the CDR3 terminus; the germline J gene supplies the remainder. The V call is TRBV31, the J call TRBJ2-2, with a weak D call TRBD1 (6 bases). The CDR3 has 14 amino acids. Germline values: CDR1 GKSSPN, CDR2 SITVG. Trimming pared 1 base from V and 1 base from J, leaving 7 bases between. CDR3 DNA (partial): TGTGCCTGGAGTCAGGGGGAAAACACCGGGCAGCTCTAC. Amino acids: CAWSQGENTGQLY. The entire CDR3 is CAWSQGENTGQLYF. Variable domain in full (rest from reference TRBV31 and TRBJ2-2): AQTIHQWPVAEIKAVGSPLSLGCTIKGKSSPNLYWYWQATGGTLQQLFYSITVGQVESVVQLNLSASRPKDDQFILSTEKLLLSHSGFYLCAWSQGENTGQLYFGEGSKLTVL.

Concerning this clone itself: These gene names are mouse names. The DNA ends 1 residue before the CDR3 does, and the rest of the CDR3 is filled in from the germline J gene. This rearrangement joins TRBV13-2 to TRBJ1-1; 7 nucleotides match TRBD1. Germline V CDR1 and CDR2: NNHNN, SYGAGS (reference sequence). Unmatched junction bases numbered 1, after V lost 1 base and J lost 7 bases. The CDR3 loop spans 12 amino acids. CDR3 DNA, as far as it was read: TGTGCCAGCGGTGATCCAGGGGGAGAAGTCTTC. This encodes CASGDPGGEVF. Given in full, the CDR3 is CASGDPGGEVFF.

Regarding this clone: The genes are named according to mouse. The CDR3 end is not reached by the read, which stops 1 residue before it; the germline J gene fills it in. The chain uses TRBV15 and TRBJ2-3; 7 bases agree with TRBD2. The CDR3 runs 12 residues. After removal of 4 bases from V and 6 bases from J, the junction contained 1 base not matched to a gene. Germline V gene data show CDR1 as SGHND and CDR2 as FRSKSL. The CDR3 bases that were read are TGTGCCAGCAGTTCACTGGGGGAAACGCTGTAT. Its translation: CASSSLGETLY. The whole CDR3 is CASSSLGETLYF.

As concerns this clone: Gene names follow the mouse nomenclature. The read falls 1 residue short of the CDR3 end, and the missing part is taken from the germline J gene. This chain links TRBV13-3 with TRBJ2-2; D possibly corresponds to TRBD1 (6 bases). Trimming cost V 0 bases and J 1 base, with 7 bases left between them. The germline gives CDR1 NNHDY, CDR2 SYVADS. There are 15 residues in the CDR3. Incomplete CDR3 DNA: TGTGCCAGCAGTGATGGGGACAAAAACACCGGGCAGCTCTAC. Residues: CASSDGDKNTGQLY. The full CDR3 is CASSDGDKNTGQLYF.